This T cell receptor (beta chain) was found in a study of blood T cell repertoires in COVID-19. About the research overall: Acute-phase and convalescent COVID-19 samples originated in the United States, Italy and Spain. T cells, B-cell-depleted T cells, or PBMCs provided the cDNA or gDNA that served as material.

Trimming at V came to 3 bases and at J to 6 bases, leaving 12 bases not matched to a gene. The CDR3 spans 17 residues. CDR1 is MGHRA and CDR2 is YSYEKL in the germline V gene. Under the authors' procedure: Estimation of nucleated cell counts relied on the amplification of reference gene primers. The method was immunoSEQ multiplex PCR; TCRdb's version includes in-frame clones alone and lacks a portion of them. V, J and clone size derive from that table, while D and trimming were established from the DNA sequence. The sample includes approximately 100,000 clones, around 89% of them seen just once. V and J are TRBV4-1 and TRBJ2-4; 9 nucleotides align to TRBD1. This clonotype was sampled from a human donor in a cohort sampled during active COVID-19. The sequenced sample consisted of peripheral blood. The CDR3 nucleotides read TGCGCCAGCAGCCAGCAATTGTTAGGACAGGGGATAAACATTCAGTACTTC. Protein product: CASSQQLLGQGINIQYF.